This T cell receptor (beta chain) was identified during a study of T cells after yellow fever vaccination (dated by TCRdb to between 2018 and 2021). About the investigation overall: Libraries from fractions with low cell numbers were prepared with the SMART-Seq v4 Ultra Low Input RNA kit. Blood was collected at multiple timepoints before and after primary and secondary immunization, and bulk PBMC replicates and cell subsets were isolated. The cohort comprised two healthy male donors, one aged 18 to 29 and one aged 30 to 40 years. To follow T-cell clones before and after both primary and booster YFV17D yellow fever vaccination, bulk TCR alpha and beta repertoires underwent longitudinal sequencing.

Points the paper makes about the study in general: Compared with the primary T-cell response, the secondary T-cell response was faster but weaker, reaching its peak on day 5 rather than on day 15. Only a couple of donors were included in the study, so the extent to which the findings can be generalized is limited. Because abundant contaminating clonotypes from the bulk population could be contained in FACS-sorted repertoires, computational filtering was required. A small share of clonotypes was detected in both CD4 and CD8 compartments, with the overlap likely arising from convergent recombination. Most clones expanded after primary vaccination (around 97% of CD4 and about 85% of CD8) were re-detected after the booster, suggesting that broad memory maintenance occurred.

The sample's treatment or condition, from its label and the paper: live attenuated yellow fever vaccine strain. At every blood-draw timepoint, two biological replicates of bulk PBMCs were collected. A standard Ficoll-Paque protocol was used to isolate PBMCs from peripheral blood. TriZol was used to extract RNA from bulk PBMCs, CD4 and CD8 fractions, and dextramer-positive and dextramer-negative fractions. This clonotype has a handful of counts. Its antigen target is currently unknown. No qualities accompany the bases; no much larger clone lies one base away. The sequencer was an Illumina NovaSeq 6000. Synthesis of TCR cDNA relied on 5'RACE template switching, a step that introduced a universal primer site along with unique molecular identifiers. Priming for cDNA synthesis came from both the TCR alpha and TCR beta constant segments. Library amplification used two PCR steps, and the second PCR step added sample barcodes and sequencing adapters. Sequencing of libraries was performed on Illumina HiSeq 2500 (2x100 bp) or NovaSeq (2x150 bp). The study's processing was this. Reads were demultiplexed and collapsed into UMI consensus sequences with MIGEC, and V(D)J alignment was performed with MiXCR. Vaccine-responding clonotypes were defined with edgeR using replicate PBMC samples, requiring FDR below 0.01 and a log2 fold change above 5 up to day 15. Each bulk clonotype was labeled CD4 or CD8 based on which sequenced repertoire, CD4 or CD8, contained the clonotype at higher abundance. TCRdb reanalyzed the raw reads on its own, using fastp at Q25 for trimming and MiXCR for clone calling, and kept in-frame beta chains. Rows matching on CDR3 protein sequence are summarized as one entry with the most common DNA and genes. TCRdb, not the original authors, processed these V and J calls. For this sample there are 300,000 to 400,000 distinct CDR3 sequences; approximately 4% appear just once. The top ten clonotypes cover 20% to 25% of the sample.

Inclusive of the bounding cysteine and phenylalanine, the CDR3 is 12 residues long. The sequence is cut down to CDR3 DNA, 36 bases in frame from base 1. Trimming removed 1 base from V and 6 bases from J, leaving 7 bases between the germline ends. The germline V gene sets CDR1 to SNHLY and CDR2 to FYNNEI. The sequencing used PBMCs, collected 5 days after the yellow fever booster vaccination. The chain uses TRBV2 and TRBJ2-7; the D gene is unclear. This sequence was found in a man aged 18 to 29 who received the YFV17D yellow fever vaccine. The DNA sequence reads TGTGCCAGCAGTGAAGTAACCCGCGAGCAGTACTTC. Translated, it gives CASSEVTREQYF.